A selection of T cell receptor beta chains follows, all from one sample in a study of brain metastases from non-small cell lung cancer. Some clones are missing from TCRdb's copy, which holds only in-frame ones; the method was immunoSEQ multiplex PCR. Here the sample spans roughly 1,500 clones, 90% being singletons. Sequenced material: primary lung tumor tissue. The receptors shown here come from a donor aged 40 or over with non-small cell lung cancer. Both conserved end residues are part of each CDR3. The D gene is left open where the match is weak. Size is stated for part of the rows, as once, few or many counts, or as a class when the clone is expanded.

size	V	D	J	CDR3	DNA
.	TRBV19	.	TRBJ2-7	CASTGIGVREQYF	TGTGCCAGTACAGGGATAGGGGTTCGGGAGCAGTACTTC
.	TRBV27	TRBD1	TRBJ2-7	CASSITGGYEQYF	TGTGCCAGCAGTATTACAGGGGGCTACGAGCAGTACTTC
.	TRBV29-1	.	TRBJ1-1	CSVAVSRSLNTEAFF	TGCAGCGTTGCAGTCAGCAGATCCTTGAACACTGAAGCTTTCTTT
.	TRBV5-6	.	TRBJ1-2	CASSPRPPFYTF	TGTGCCAGCAGCCCCCGTCCCCCCTTCTACACCTTC
.	TRBV6-2/TRBV6-3	TRBD1	TRBJ2-2	CASSPGQGYSGELFF	TGTGCCAGCAGTCCGGGACAGGGGTACAGCGGGGAGCTGTTTTTT
.	TRBV5-1	.	TRBJ2-3	CASGDGVTDTQYF	TGCGCCAGCGGGGACGGGGTCACAGATACGCAGTATTTT
.	TRBV29-1	.	TRBJ2-1	CSVEQQATGEQFF	TGCAGCGTTGAGCAGCAGGCGACTGGGGAGCAGTTCTTC
.	TRBV5-1	.	TRBJ2-3	CASSLAAGTDTQYF	TGCGCCAGCAGCTTGGCGGCGGGGACAGATACGCAGTATTTT
few	TRBV10-2	.	TRBJ1-5	CASSVESWQPQHF	TGCGCCAGCAGTGTGGAGTCTTGGCAGCCCCAGCATTTT
.	TRBV6-6	.	TRBJ2-7	CASSYSRAYYEQYF	TGTGCCAGCAGTTACTCGAGGGCCTACTACGAGCAGTACTTC
.	TRBV7-9	.	TRBJ2-2	CASSPRGNTGELFF	TGTGCCAGTTCACCACGGGGTAACACCGGGGAGCTGTTTTTT